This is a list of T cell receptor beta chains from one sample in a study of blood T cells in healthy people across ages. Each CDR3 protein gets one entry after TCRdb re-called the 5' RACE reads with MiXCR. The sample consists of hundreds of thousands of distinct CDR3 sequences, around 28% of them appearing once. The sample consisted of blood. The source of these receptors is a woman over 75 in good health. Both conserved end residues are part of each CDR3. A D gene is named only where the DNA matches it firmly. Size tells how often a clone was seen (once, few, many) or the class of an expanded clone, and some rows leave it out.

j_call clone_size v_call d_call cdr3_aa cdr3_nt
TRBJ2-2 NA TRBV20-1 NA CSARDAGATGELFF TGCAGTGCTAGAGATGCAGGGGCGACCGGGGAGCTGTTTTTT
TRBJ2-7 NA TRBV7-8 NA CASSLEGDSSYEQYF TGTGCCAGCAGCTTAGAAGGCGACAGCTCCTACGAGCAGTACTTC
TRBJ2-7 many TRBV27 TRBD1 CASGGQASSYEQYF TGTGCCAGCGGAGGACAGGCCTCCTCCTACGAGCAGTACTTC
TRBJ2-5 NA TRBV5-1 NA CASSWERGLETQYF TGCGCCAGCAGCTGGGAGCGCGGGCTAGAGACCCAGTACTTC
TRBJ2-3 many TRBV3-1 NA CASSQGSVDTQYF TGCGCCAGCAGCCAAGGTTCCGTGGATACGCAGTATTTT
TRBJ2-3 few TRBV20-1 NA CSAGRSGASTDTQYF TGCAGTGCTGGGCGTAGCGGAGCTAGCACAGATACGCAGTATTTT
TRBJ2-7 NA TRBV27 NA CASSFLAKNLQYF TGTGCCAGCAGTTTCCTAGCCAAAAACCTTCAGTACTTC
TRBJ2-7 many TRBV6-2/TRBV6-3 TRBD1 CASKMTGENYEQYF TGTGCCAGCAAAATGACAGGGGAGAACTACGAGCAGTACTTC
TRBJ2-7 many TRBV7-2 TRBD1 CASSLAPTGGSYEQYF TGCGCCAGCAGCTTGGCCCCGACAGGGGGTTCCTACGAGCAGTACTTC
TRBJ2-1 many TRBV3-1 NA CASSQGSYNEQFF TGTGCCAGCAGCCAAGGCTCCTACAATGAGCAGTTCTTC
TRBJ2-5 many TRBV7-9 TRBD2 CASSAPGRGASETQYF TGTGCCAGCAGCGCCCCCGGGCGGGGGGCCTCAGAGACCCAGTACTTC
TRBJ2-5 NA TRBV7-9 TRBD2 CASSPSLGGRGETQYF TGTGCCAGCAGCCCCTCTCTAGGAGGGAGGGGTGAGACCCAGTACTTC
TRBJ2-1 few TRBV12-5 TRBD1 CASGFGNRGYNEQFF TGTGCTAGTGGTTTTGGGAACAGGGGATACAATGAGCAGTTCTTC
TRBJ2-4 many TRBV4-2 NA CASSRQGGLKNIQYF TGTGCCAGCAGCCGACAGGGAGGACTCAAAAACATTCAGTACTTC
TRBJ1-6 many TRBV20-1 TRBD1 CSERTGQNSPLHF TGCAGTGAGAGAACGGGACAGAATTCACCCCTCCACTTT
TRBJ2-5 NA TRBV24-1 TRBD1 CATSETGTGRKETQYF TGTGCCACCAGTGAGACTGGGACAGGGCGAAAAGAGACCCAGTACTTC
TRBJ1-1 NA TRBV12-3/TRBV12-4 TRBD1 CASSFSDRGSTEAFF TGTGCCAGCAGTTTCTCGGACAGGGGAAGCACTGAAGCTTTCTTT
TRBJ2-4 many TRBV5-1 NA CASSLVQGGKNIQYF TGCGCCAGCAGCTTGGTTCAGGGAGGCAAAAACATTCAGTACTTC
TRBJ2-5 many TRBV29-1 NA CSAKAGGGETQYF TGCAGCGCCAAAGCTGGCGGCGGAGAGACCCAGTACTTC
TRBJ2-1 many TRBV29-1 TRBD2 CSAVAGVINEQFF TGCAGCGCAGTAGCGGGAGTAATCAATGAGCAGTTCTTC
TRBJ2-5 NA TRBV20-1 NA CSARFGWQKETQYF TGCAGTGCTAGGTTTGGCTGGCAGAAAGAGACCCAGTACTTC
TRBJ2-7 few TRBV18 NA CASSRTLQEQYF TGTGCCAGCTCACGCACCCTTCAAGAGCAGTACTTC
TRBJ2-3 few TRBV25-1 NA CASSAHRRGNTDTQYF TGTGCCAGCAGTGCACACAGGAGGGGCAACACAGATACGCAGTATTTT
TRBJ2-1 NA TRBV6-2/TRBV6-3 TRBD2 CASSPYPGLAGVGTYNEQFF TGTGCCAGCAGTCCTTATCCGGGACTAGCGGGAGTGGGGACGTACAATGAGCAGTTCTTC